These 10 T cell receptor beta chains were sequenced from one sample in a study of graft-versus-host responses after intestinal transplantation. The data were produced by immunoSEQ multiplex PCR, yet TCRdb's version contains in-frame clones alone and is incomplete. Among over 75,000 clones listed, about 89% were seen once. The antigens for these receptors are not known. This material consisted of unstimulated CD4+ T cells sorted from spleen or lymph node cells, taken before intestinal transplant. These TCRs come from a human donor who received an intestinal transplant.

The chain combines TRBV19 with TRBJ1-5; D gene uncertain. The CDR3 runs to 16 residues. V gave up 3 bases and J gave up 2 bases, with 14 bases separating them. The V gene's germline CDR1 is LNHDA and CDR2 SQIVND (reference sequence). For the CDR3, the DNA is TGTGCCAGTAGTATGTGGCGGGGTCCGGGCAATCAGCCCCAGCATTTT. This translates into CASSMWRGPGNQPQHF.

The rearrangement uses TRBV6-1 and TRBJ1-5, with D possibly matching TRBD1 (6 bases). Germline values: CDR1 MNHNS, CDR2 SASEGT. The CDR3 is 15 residues long. V lost 0 bases and J lost 5, with 11 bases in between. CDR3 sequence: CASSEAGGRYQPQHF. The CDR3 nucleotides read TGTGCCAGCAGTGAAGCGGGGGGGCGGTATCAGCCCCAGCATTTT.

This CDR3 reads CASSYVWTGKTEAFF. The CDR3 bases are TGTGCCAGCAGCTACGTGTGGACAGGGAAGACTGAAGCTTTCTTT. V and J are TRBV28 and TRBJ1-1, with 8 bases matching TRBD1. V shed 6 bases, J shed 5 bases, and the junction held 11 bases outside the gene matches. Per germline, CDR1 MDHEN and CDR2 SYDVKM. This CDR3 is 15 amino acids long.

The chain recombines TRBV30 with TRBJ1-1; D not certain. Germline CDR1 is GTSNPN and CDR2 is SVGIG (reference sequence). The CDR3 has 11 residues. Trimming cost V 7 bases and J 5 bases, with 11 bases left between them. The CDR3, as DNA: TGTGCCTTCGACAATTGGACTGAAGCTTTCTTT. This codes for CAFDNWTEAFF.

V and J are TRBV6-1 and TRBJ2-7, with 8 bases that match TRBD2. CDR1 and CDR2 from the germline V gene are MNHNS and SASEGT. The CDR3 extends over 13 amino acids. V shed 5 bases, J shed 7 bases, and the junction held 7 bases outside the gene matches. The CDR3 protein is CASSFGREREQYF. In nucleotides, the CDR3 is TGTGCCAGCAGTTTCGGGAGGGAGCGGGAGCAGTACTTC.

Only one count was recorded for this clone. V usage is TRBV30 and J usage is TRBJ2-3; TRBD2 is a possible D gene (7 bases). The CDR3 is 14 amino acids. The germline V gene encodes CDR1 GTSNPN and CDR2 SVGIG (reference sequence). With 2 bases removed from V and 2 bases from J, the gap between germline ends came to 11 bases. This chain's CDR3 is CAWSRGGATDTQYF. The CDR3 DNA reads as TGTGCCTGGAGTCGAGGGGGGGCCACAGATACGCAGTATTTT.

This chain joins TRBV28 and TRBJ2-3; the D gene is possibly TRBD1 (6 bases). This CDR3 is 15 amino acids long. Trimming removed 5 bases at V and 4 bases at J, with 16 bases between. The V gene's germline CDR1 is MDHEN and CDR2 SYDVKM. CDR3 DNA: TGTGCCAGCAGTCGGCAAGCCACAGGGTCAGATACGCAGTATTTT. Amino acid sequence: CASSRQATGSDTQYF.

The chain recombines TRBV6-1 with TRBJ1-3; D not resolved. This CDR3 contains 13 residues. The ends were cut back, 3 bases at V and 0 bases at J, with 3 bases in the middle. CDR1 and CDR2 from the germline V gene are MNHNS and SASEGT. The CDR3 DNA is TGTGCCAGCAGTGACAGCTCTGGAAACACCATATATTTT. Translated: CASSDSSGNTIYF.

The CDR3 coding sequence is TGTGCCAGCAGGGACAAAATTAGCAATCAGCCCCAGCATTTT. It encodes CASRDKISNQPQHF. V and J are TRBV6-1 and TRBJ1-5, with D tentatively TRBD1 (5 bases). The germline V and J ends were trimmed by 6 bases and 0 bases, with 9 bases remaining between them. CDR1 is MNHNS and CDR2 is SASEGT in the germline V gene. The CDR3 contains 14 residues.

V usage is TRBV7-9 and J usage is TRBJ2-3, with D possibly matching TRBD1 (5 bases). The CDR3 covers 16 residues. V was trimmed by 1 base and J by 2 bases, leaving 13 bases between them. Germline loops: CDR1 SEHNR, CDR2 FQNEAQ (reference sequence). CDR3 protein: CASSLGQAGHTDTQYF. CDR3 bases: TGTGCCAGCAGCTTAGGGCAGGCAGGGCACACAGATACGCAGTATTTT.